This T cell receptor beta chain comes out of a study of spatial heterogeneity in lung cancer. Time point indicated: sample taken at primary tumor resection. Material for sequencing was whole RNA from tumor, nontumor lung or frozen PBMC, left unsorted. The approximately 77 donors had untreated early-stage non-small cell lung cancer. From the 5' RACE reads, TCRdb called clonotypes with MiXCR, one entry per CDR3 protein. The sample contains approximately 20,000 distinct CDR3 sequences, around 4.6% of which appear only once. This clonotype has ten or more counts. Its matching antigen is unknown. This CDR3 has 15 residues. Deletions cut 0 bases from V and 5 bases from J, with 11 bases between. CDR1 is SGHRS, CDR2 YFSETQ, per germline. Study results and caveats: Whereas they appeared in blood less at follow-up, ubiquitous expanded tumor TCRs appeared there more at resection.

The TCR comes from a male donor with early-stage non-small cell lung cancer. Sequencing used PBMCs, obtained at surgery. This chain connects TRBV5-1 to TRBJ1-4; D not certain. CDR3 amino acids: CASSLGAASNEKLFF. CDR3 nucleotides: TGCGCCAGCAGCTTGGGCGCGGCTTCCAATGAAAAACTGTTTTTT.